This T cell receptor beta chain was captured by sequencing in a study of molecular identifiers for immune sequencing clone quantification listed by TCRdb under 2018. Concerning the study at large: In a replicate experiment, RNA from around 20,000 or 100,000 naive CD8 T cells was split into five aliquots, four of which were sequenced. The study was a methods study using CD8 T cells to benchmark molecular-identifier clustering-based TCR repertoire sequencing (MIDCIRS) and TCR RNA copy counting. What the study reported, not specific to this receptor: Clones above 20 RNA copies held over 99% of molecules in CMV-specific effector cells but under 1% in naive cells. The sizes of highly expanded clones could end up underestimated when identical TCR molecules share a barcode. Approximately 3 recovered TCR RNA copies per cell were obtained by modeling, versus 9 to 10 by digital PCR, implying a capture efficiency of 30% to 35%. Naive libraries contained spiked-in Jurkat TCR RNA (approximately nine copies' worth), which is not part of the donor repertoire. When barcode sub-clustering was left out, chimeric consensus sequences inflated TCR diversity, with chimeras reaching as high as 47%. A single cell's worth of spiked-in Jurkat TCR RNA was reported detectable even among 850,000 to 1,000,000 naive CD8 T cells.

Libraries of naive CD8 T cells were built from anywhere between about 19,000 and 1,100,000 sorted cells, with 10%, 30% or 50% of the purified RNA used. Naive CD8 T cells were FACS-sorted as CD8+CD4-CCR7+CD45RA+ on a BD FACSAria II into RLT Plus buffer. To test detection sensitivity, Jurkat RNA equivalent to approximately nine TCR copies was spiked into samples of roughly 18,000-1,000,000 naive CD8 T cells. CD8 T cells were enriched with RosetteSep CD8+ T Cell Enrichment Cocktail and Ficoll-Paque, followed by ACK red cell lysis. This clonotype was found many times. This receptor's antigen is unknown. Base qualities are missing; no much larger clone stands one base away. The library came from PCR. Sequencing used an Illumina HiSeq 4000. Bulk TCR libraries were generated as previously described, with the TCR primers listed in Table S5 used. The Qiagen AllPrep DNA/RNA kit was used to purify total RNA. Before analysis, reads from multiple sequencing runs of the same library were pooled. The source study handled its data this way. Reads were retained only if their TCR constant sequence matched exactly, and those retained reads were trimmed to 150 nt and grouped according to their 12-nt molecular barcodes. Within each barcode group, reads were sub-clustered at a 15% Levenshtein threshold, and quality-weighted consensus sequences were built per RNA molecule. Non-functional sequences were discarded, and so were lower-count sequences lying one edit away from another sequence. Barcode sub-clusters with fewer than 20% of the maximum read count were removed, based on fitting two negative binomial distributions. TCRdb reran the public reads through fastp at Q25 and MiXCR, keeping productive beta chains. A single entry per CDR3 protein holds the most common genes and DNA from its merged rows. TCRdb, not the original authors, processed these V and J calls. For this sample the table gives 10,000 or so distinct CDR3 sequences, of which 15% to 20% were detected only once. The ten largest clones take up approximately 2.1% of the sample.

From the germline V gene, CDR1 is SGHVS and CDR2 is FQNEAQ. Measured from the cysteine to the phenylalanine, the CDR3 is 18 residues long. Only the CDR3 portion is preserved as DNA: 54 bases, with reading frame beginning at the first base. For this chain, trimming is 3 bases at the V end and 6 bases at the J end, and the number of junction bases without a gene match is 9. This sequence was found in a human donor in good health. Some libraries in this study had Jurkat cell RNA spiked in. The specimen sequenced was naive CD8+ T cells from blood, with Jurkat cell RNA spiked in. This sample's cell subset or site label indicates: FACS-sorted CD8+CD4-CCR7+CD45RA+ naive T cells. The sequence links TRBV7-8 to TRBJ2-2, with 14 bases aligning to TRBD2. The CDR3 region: CASSFRLAGGPVPGELFF. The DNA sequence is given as TGTGCCAGCAGCTTTCGACTAGCGGGAGGGCCAGTTCCCGGGGAGCTGTTTTTT.